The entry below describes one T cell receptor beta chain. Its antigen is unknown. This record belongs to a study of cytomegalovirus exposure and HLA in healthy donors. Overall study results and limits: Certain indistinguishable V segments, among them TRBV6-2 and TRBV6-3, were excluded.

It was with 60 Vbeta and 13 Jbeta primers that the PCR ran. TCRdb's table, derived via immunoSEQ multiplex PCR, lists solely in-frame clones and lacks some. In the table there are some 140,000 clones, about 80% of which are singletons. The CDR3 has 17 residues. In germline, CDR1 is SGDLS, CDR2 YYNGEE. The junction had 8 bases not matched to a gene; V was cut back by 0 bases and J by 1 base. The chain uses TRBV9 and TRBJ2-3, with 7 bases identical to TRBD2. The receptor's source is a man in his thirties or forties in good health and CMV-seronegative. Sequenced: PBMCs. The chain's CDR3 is CASSVGGGAAGTDTQYF. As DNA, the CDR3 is TGTGCCAGCAGCGTAGGGGGAGGGGCAGCTGGCACAGATACGCAGTATTTT.